The 18 T cell receptor beta chains below come from one sample, sequenced in a study of cytomegalovirus exposure and HLA in healthy donors. The PCR contained 60 Vbeta and 13 Jbeta primers. The assay was immunoSEQ multiplex PCR, and TCRdb's table has in-frame clones only and misses some. In the table there are some 130,000 clones, roughly 82% of which are singletons. Source material: PBMCs. The receptors stem from a male donor in good health and CMV-seropositive.

On this clone itself: At one of its ends the junction is not consistent with the germline gene, which may arise from a read error. The genes are TRBV25-1 and TRBJ2-2, with D uncertain. CDR1 and CDR2 (germline): MGHDK, SYGVNS. The CDR3 is 17 residues long. CDR3 bases: TGTGCCAGCAAGCTGGAAACCGAGGCCCCGAACGCCGGGGAGCTGTTTTTT. It translates to CASKLETEAPNAGELFF.

The J gene is TRBJ2-7, the V gene TRBV5-1; TRBD1 aligns across 9 bases. J lost 2 bases, V lost 3 bases, and 3 bases had no gene match. The CDR3 loop spans 14 amino acids. Germline CDR1 reads SGHRS; CDR2 reads YFSETQ. Here the CDR3 DNA reads TGCGCCAGCAGCTCCGGACAGGGGACCTACGAGCAGTACTTC. This codes for CASSSGQGTYEQYF.

V gene TRBV7-3 combines with J gene TRBJ1-2, with D unresolved. The V gene's germline CDR1 is SGHTA and CDR2 FQGTGA. Between the trimmed V and J ends, which lost 0 bases and 4 bases, there was a span of 15 bases. The CDR3 consists of 16 residues. The CDR3, as DNA: TGTGCCAGCAGCTTAACATCCTCTAGTACTATCTATGGCTACACCTTC. This encodes CASSLTSSSTIYGYTF.

The genes are TRBV4-3 and TRBJ1-6, with 7 bases identical to TRBD1. The V and J ends lost 1 base and 7 bases, in that order; junction bases with no gene match: 4. Germline CDR1 LGHNA, CDR2 YSLEER. The CDR3 contains 15 residues. Here the CDR3 reads CASSQARDSNSPLHF. Here the CDR3 DNA reads TGCGCCAGCAGCCAAGCCCGGGACAGCAATTCACCCCTCCACTTT.

This chain joins TRBV7-2 and TRBJ2-6; the D gene is possibly TRBD1 (6 bases). Deletions cut 2 bases from V and 5 bases from J, with 7 bases between. Looked up from germline, CDR1 is SGHTA and CDR2 is FQGNSA. The CDR3 sequence is 14 residues long. Written as DNA, the CDR3 is TGTGCCAGCAGCTTAACAGGGTGGGCCAACGTCCTGACTTTC. This gives the protein CASSLTGWANVLTF.

The chain carries TRBV7-3 and TRBJ2-7; 9 bases are shared with TRBD1. The trim removed 5 bases at V and 2 bases at J, leaving 4 bases unmatched. The CDR3 length is 14 residues. CDR1 and CDR2 from the germline V gene are SGHTA and FQGTGA. CDR3 region: CASSEDRGAYEQYF. The CDR3 nucleotides read TGTGCCAGCAGCGAAGACAGGGGGGCCTACGAGCAGTACTTC.

The genes are TRBV7-8 and TRBJ1-5, with TRBD1 matching 11 bases. CDR1 and CDR2 (germline): SGHVS, FQNEAQ. Trimming at V came to 2 bases and at J to 7 bases, leaving 16 bases not matched to a gene. This CDR3 is built from 19 residues. This CDR3 is CASSLSHIGQGAVQQPQHF. The CDR3 DNA reads as TGTGCCAGCAGCTTATCTCACATTGGACAGGGGGCAGTTCAGCAGCCCCAGCATTTT.

The rearrangement uses TRBV5-6 and TRBJ1-4; 8 positions match TRBD1. Germline CDR1 and CDR2: SGHDT and YYEEEE. The CDR3 length is 16 residues. V was pared by 1 base and J by 2 bases, with 4 bases of the junction left unmatched. The CDR3 coding sequence is TGTGCCAGCAGCTTGACAGGGGGATCGACTAATGAAAAACTGTTTTTT. It translates to CASSLTGGSTNEKLFF.

CDR3 sequence (DNA): TGTGCCAGCAGTGAAGTGGGGACTCGCGAGCAGTACTTC. Translating it yields CASSEVGTREQYF. The V gene is TRBV6-1, the J gene TRBJ2-7, with D possibly matching TRBD2 (6 bases). Trimming pared 1 base from V and 6 bases from J, leaving 10 bases between. The CDR3 runs to 13 residues. Germline loops: CDR1 MNHNS, CDR2 SASEGT.

This rearrangement joins TRBV6-5 to TRBJ2-3; possible D gene TRBD2, 6 bases. The ends were cut back, 4 bases at V and 4 bases at J, with 15 bases in the middle. Germline CDR1 MNHEY, CDR2 SVGAGI. The CDR3 extends over 15 amino acids. The CDR3 spells CASSSDWREADTQYF. The CDR3 DNA is TGTGCCAGCAGTTCGGACTGGCGGGAAGCAGATACGCAGTATTTT.

V usage is TRBV4-2 and J usage is TRBJ2-7; 9 bases are shared with TRBD1. Losses at the gene ends were 6 bases for V and 5 bases for J; bases not matched to a gene: 17. The CDR3 is 17 amino acids. CDR1 and CDR2 (germline): LGHNA, YNFKEQ. The CDR3 sequence: CASRYTGGRESPHEQYF. CDR3 nucleotide sequence: TGTGCCAGCAGGTACACAGGGGGCCGAGAGTCCCCCCACGAGCAGTACTTC.

This chain links TRBV30 with TRBJ2-5, with D maybe TRBD1 (8 bases). The CDR3 is 14 amino acids. The ends were cut back, 5 bases at V and 5 bases at J, with 18 bases in the middle. Germline V gives CDR1 GTSNPN, CDR2 SVGIG (reference sequence). The CDR3 here is CAWATGGGSETQYF. The CDR3 DNA reads as TGTGCCTGGGCTACAGGGGGGGGATCGGAGACCCAGTACTTC.

The J gene is TRBJ2-1, the V gene TRBV19, with 11 bases lining up with TRBD2. The J segment lost 4 bases and the V segment lost 6 bases, leaving 5 bases of the junction unmatched. The CDR3 extends over 15 amino acids. Germline CDR1 is LNHDA and CDR2 is SQIVND (reference sequence). The CDR3 sequence is CASRGTSGGYNEQFF. In DNA, the CDR3 is TGTGCCAGTAGGGGGACTAGCGGAGGGTACAATGAGCAGTTCTTC.

This clone has more than one count but fewer than ten. The chain has TRBV7-8 and TRBJ2-5; unclear D gene. CDR1 is SGHVS and CDR2 is FQNEAQ in the germline V gene. Trimming cost V 5 bases and J 5 bases, with 12 bases left between them. The CDR3 has 13 amino acids. The CDR3 sequence is CASSHHEAETQYF. In DNA form, the CDR3 reads TGTGCCAGCAGCCACCACGAGGCCGAGACCCAGTACTTC.

The gene calls are TRBV9 and TRBJ2-1; TRBD2 agrees at 9 bases. The CDR3 covers 14 residues. Looked up from germline, CDR1 is SGDLS and CDR2 is YYNGEE. The J segment lost 6 bases and the V segment lost 2 bases, leaving 3 bases of the junction unmatched. CDR3 nucleotide sequence: TGTGCCAGCAGCGTGGGACTAGCAAGCAATGAGCAGTTCTTC. This sequence encodes CASSVGLASNEQFF.

The gene calls are TRBV7-2 and TRBJ2-5, with a weak D call TRBD2 (6 bases). CDR1 is SGHTA, CDR2 FQGNSA, per germline. The V end lost 4 bases, the J end lost 5 bases, and 14 bases lay between the germline ends. The CDR3 has 14 residues. The CDR3 region is CASSSEVGGETQYF. In DNA form, the CDR3 reads TGTGCCAGCAGCTCGGAGGTTGGGGGGGAGACCCAGTACTTC.

The genes are TRBV14 and TRBJ2-5; TRBD2 aligns across 9 bases. The J call could be wrong; TRBJ2-7 is a better fit for the DNA end. The length of the CDR3 is 16 residues. Germline V gives CDR1 SGHDN, CDR2 FVKESK. The CDR3, as DNA: TGTGCCAGCAGCCACAGTTTTGCGGGAGGGCCGTACGAGCAGTACTTC. Amino acid sequence: CASSHSFAGGPYEQYF.

The chain links TRBV28 to TRBJ1-1, with unresolved D. The germline V gene encodes CDR1 MDHEN and CDR2 SYDVKM. CDR3 length: 14 amino acids. V lost 3 bases to trimming and J lost 4 bases, with 12 bases between them. In DNA form, the CDR3 reads TGTGCCAGCAGTTTTGAGGTTCTAAGCACTGAAGCTTTCTTT. Protein: CASSFEVLSTEAFF.